This entry is about one T cell receptor beta chain. The antigen remains unidentified. TCRdb's table, derived via immunoSEQ multiplex PCR, lists solely in-frame clones and lacks some. The top ten hold roughly 1.8% of the sample, which has more than 100,000 clones, about 90% seen once. This sample stems from a study of T cell responses to AZD1222 COVID-19 vaccine. About the research overall: Analyses pooled second doses at about 4 or about 12 weeks.

The V and J ends lost 4 bases and 6 bases, in that order; junction bases with no gene match: 4. Looked up from germline, CDR1 is LGHDT and CDR2 is YNNKEL (reference sequence). This CDR3 spans 15 amino acids. Study-level findings and limits: Without day 14 samples, only post-peak T cell repertoires were studied. Spike as a whole was targeted by vaccine-associated CD4 TCRs, dominant at 160-218 and 743-854. Clonal diversity was possibly underestimated, and the donors were mostly white British, with more females.

Sample: peripheral blood, taken on day 0 of AZD1222 vaccination. J is TRBJ1-4 and V is TRBV3-1 (or the pseudogene TRBV3-2), with TRBD1 matching over 11 bases. This sequence originates from an adult in good health. The CDR3 sequence is CASSRKDRGHEKLFF. In DNA, the CDR3 is TGTGCCAGCAGCCGGAAGGACAGGGGGCATGAAAAACTGTTTTTT.